This T cell receptor beta chain was retrieved from a study of regulatory and conventional T cells in RAG deficiency. Profiling relied on immunoSEQ multiplex PCR, and the TCRdb table lists in-frame clones only, not all of them. The top ten clones hold approximately 13% of a sample with roughly 32,000 clones, 70% to 90% of them seen once. Germline-derived CDR1 and CDR2 are SGHAT and FQNNGV. V was pared by 5 bases and J by 6 bases, with 23 bases between. The CDR3 covers 17 residues. Findings and caveats of the study: Shorter CDR3s in all patient subsets; >90% Treg-Tconv overlap in Omenn.

In the case of this clone: Its antigen is still unknown.

The same sample was also studied in work on regulatory T cells. That source reports: Primers: 52 TRBV forward and 13 TRBJ reverse.

This chain uses TRBV11-2 with TRBJ2-1; a weak D match, TRBD1 (5 bases). The sequencing sample was made of CD8+ T cells sorted from blood. The receptor comes from a human donor in good health. CDR3 amino acids: CASSPQSLGRAVNEQFF. Here the CDR3 DNA reads TGTGCCAGCAGCCCCCAAAGTTTGGGCAGGGCGGTCAATGAGCAGTTCTTC. Supplemented by reference TRBV11-2 and TRBJ2-1, the full variable domain reads EAGVAQSPRYKIIEKRQSVAFWCNPISGHATLYWYQQILGQGPKLLIQFQNNGVVDDSQLPKDRFSAERLKGVDSTLKIQPAKLEDSAVYLCASSPQSLGRAVNEQFFGPGTRLTVL.